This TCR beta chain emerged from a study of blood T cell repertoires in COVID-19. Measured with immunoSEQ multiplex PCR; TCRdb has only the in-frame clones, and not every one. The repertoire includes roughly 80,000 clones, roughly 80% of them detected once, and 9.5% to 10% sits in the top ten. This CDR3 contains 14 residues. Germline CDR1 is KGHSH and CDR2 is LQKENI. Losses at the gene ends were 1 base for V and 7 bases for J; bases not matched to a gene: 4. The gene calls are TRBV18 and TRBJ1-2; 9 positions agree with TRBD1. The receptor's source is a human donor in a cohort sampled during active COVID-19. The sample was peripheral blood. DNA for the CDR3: TGTGCCAGCTCACCACAGGGACAGGGTGTTGGCTACACCTTC. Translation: CASSPQGQGVGYTF.